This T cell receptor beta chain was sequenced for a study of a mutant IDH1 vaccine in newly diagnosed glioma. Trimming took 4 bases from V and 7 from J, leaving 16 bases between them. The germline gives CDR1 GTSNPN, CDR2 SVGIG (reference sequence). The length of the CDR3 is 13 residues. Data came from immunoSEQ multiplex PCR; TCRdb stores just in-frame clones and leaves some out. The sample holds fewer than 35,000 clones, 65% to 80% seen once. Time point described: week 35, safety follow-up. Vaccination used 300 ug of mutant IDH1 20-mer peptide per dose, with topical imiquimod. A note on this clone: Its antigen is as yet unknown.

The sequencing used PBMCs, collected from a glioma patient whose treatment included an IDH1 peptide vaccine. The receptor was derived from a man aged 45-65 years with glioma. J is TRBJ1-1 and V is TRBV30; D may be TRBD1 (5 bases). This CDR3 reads CAWTSQGVGEAFF. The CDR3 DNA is TGTGCCTGGACCTCGCAAGGGGTGGGTGAAGCTTTCTTT. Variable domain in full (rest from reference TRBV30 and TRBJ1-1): SQTIHQWPATLVQPVGSPLSLECTVEGTSNPNLYWYRQAAGRGLQLLFYSVGIGQISSEVPQNLSASRPQDRQFILSSKKLLLSDSGFYLCAWTSQGVGEAFFGQGTRLTVV.